The next 10 T cell receptor beta chains were all read from a single sample in a study of blood T cell repertoires in COVID-19. The data were produced by immunoSEQ multiplex PCR, yet TCRdb's version contains in-frame clones alone and is incomplete. The table has around 360,000 clones, about 89% seen once. The sequencing sample was made of PBMCs or T cells enriched from blood (not recorded which). All receptors derive from a man aged 35 to 55 in a cohort exposed to, infected with or recovered from COVID-19 (not recorded which).

The J gene is TRBJ2-1, the V gene TRBV4-2, with 7 bases lining up with TRBD2. J lost 3 bases, V lost 1 base, and 6 bases had no gene match. The CDR3 has 16 amino acids. Germline V gene data show CDR1 as LGHNA and CDR2 as YNFKEQ. The CDR3 loop is CASSQAWGRDYNEQFF. For the CDR3, the DNA is TGTGCCAGCAGCCAAGCATGGGGGAGGGACTACAATGAGCAGTTCTTC.

The chain carries TRBV9 and TRBJ2-7; 7 nucleotides match TRBD1. This CDR3 region has 16 residues. Losses at the gene ends were 3 bases for V and 5 bases for J; bases not matched to a gene: 14. Germline lookup yields CDR1 SGDLS and CDR2 YYNGEE. The CDR3 sequence is CASSAYTGTVGNEQYF. The CDR3 DNA is TGTGCCAGCAGCGCCTACACCGGGACAGTCGGTAACGAGCAGTACTTC.

V and J are TRBV11-2 and TRBJ1-2; possibly TRBD1 for D (5 bases). The CDR3 consists of 13 residues. Germline assignment: CDR1 SGHAT and CDR2 FQNNGV. Trimming cost V 3 bases and J 7 bases, with 12 bases left between them. Written as DNA, the CDR3 is TGTGCCAGCAGCTTGGGGGGGATTGGTGGCTACACCTTC. Protein: CASSLGGIGGYTF.

The chain uses TRBV19 and TRBJ2-1; a possible D gene is TRBD1 (6 bases). CDR1 is LNHDA and CDR2 is SQIVND in the germline V gene (reference sequence). Trimming took off 5 bases at V and 4 bases at J, with 24 bases between the two ends. CDR3 length: 18 amino acids. CDR3 DNA: TGTGCCAGTAGTCACACCCCTGGCGCCGGACAGACATACAATGAGCAGTTCTTC. Its protein is CASSHTPGAGQTYNEQFF.

V is TRBV7-6 and J is TRBJ2-1; TRBD2 agrees at 12 bases. V was clipped by 5 bases and J by 6 bases; unmatched bases: 5. The CDR3 contains 15 residues. CDR1 SGHVS and CDR2 FNYEAQ come from the germline V gene. The CDR3, as DNA: TGTGCCAGCAGCCGCCCACTAGCGGGAGGCAATGAGCAGTTCTTC. Translation: CASSRPLAGGNEQFF.

The chain links TRBV19 to TRBJ2-7, with TRBD1 identical over 9 bases. Trimming took 6 bases from V and 6 from J; bases not matched to a gene: 9. This CDR3 has 14 amino acids. Germline V gives CDR1 LNHDA, CDR2 SQIVND (reference sequence). In DNA form, the CDR3 reads TGTGCCAGTAGGGCCGGGACAGGGATATCCGAGCAGTACTTC. Its protein is CASRAGTGISEQYF.

The chain recombines TRBV5-1 with TRBJ2-7, with 11 bases identical to TRBD1. V was pared by 3 bases and J by 4 bases, with 6 bases of the junction left unmatched. The CDR3 runs to 15 residues. In germline, CDR1 is SGHRS, CDR2 YFSETQ. CDR3 amino acids: CASSSLDRGRYEQYF. CDR3 nucleotides: TGCGCCAGCAGCTCCTTGGACAGGGGGCGTTACGAGCAGTACTTC.

The chain recombines TRBV30 with TRBJ1-4; D may be TRBD1 (5 bases). The CDR3 has 13 residues. Germline CDR1 and CDR2: GTSNPN and SVGIG (reference sequence). V dropped 6 bases and J dropped 8 bases, with 16 bases sitting between them. CDR3: CACSGGLPEKLFF. The CDR3 bases are TGTGCCTGCAGCGGGGGGTTGCCGGAAAAACTGTTTTTT.

The CDR3 DNA reads TGCGCCAGCAGCTTGCGCGGGACCCAGAACACCGGGGAGCTGTTTTTT. Encoded protein: CASSLRGTQNTGELFF. The J gene is TRBJ2-2, the V gene TRBV5-1; D possibly corresponds to TRBD2 (6 bases). Germline loops: CDR1 SGHRS, CDR2 YFSETQ. Trimming took 1 base from V and 1 from J, leaving 11 bases between them. The CDR3 runs 16 residues.

In regard to this clone: Other nucleotide sequences from this sample produce the same CDR3. The rearrangement uses TRBV28 and TRBJ1-2; 11 nucleotides align to TRBD1. The CDR3 has 14 amino acids. The V gene's germline CDR1 is MDHEN and CDR2 SYDVKM. The V and J ends lost 5 bases and 5 bases, in that order; junction bases with no gene match: 4. The CDR3 sequence: CASSPGQGAYGYTF. Here the CDR3 DNA reads TGTGCCAGCAGTCCTGGACAGGGGGCTTATGGCTACACCTTC.